What follows are 7 T cell receptor beta chains derived from one specimen sequenced in a study of T cell changes during pregnancy in multiple sclerosis. The method was immunoSEQ multiplex PCR; TCRdb's version includes in-frame clones alone and lacks a portion of them. The repertoire includes approximately 64,000 clones, roughly 87% of them detected once, and more than 2% sits in the top ten. Sequencing was performed on peripheral blood, taken in the second trimester of pregnancy. These receptors were obtained from a female donor in good health, enrolled as a control in a pregnancy study.

The V and J genes are TRBV28 and TRBJ1-2; tentative D call: TRBD1 (5 bases). The germline gives CDR1 MDHEN, CDR2 SYDVKM. Trimming took 1 base from V and 1 from J, leaving 7 bases between them. The CDR3 extends over 14 amino acids. CDR3 bases: TGTGCCAGCAGTTTATTGCAGGGTAACTATGGCTACACCTTC. It yields the protein CASSLLQGNYGYTF.

The CDR3 spells CSVGLAAEQFF. CDR3 DNA sequence: TGCAGCGTTGGACTAGCTGCTGAGCAGTTCTTC. The J gene is TRBJ2-1, the V gene TRBV29-1, with TRBD2 identical over 7 bases. The CDR3 contains 11 residues. The germline CDR1 and CDR2 sequences are SQVTM and ANQGSEA. The J segment lost 9 bases and the V segment lost 4 bases, leaving 3 bases of the junction unmatched.

The chain links TRBV4-1 to TRBJ2-5; D is undetermined. Germline CDR1 and CDR2: MGHRA and YSYEKL. The CDR3 spans 12 residues. V lost 1 base, J lost 3 bases, and 3 bases lay in between. In DNA, the CDR3 is TGCGCCAGCAGCCAAGCAGAAGAGACCCAGTACTTC. Translating gives CASSQAEETQYF.

The rearrangement uses TRBV29-1 and TRBJ1-2, with a possible D match to TRBD1 (5 bases). Between the trimmed V and J ends, which lost 6 bases and 7 bases, there was a span of 21 bases. This CDR3 is built from 14 residues. From germline, CDR1 is SQVTM and CDR2 ANQGSEA. The CDR3 loop reads CSVFRPDTRSGYTF. CDR3 DNA: TGCAGCGTCTTCCGTCCGGACACACGTTCTGGCTACACCTTC.

This clone was observed once. V usage is TRBV6-5 and J usage is TRBJ2-1, with 7 nucleotides matching TRBD1. In germline, CDR1 is MNHEY, CDR2 SVGAGI. V lost 5 bases and J lost 7; bases outside the gene matches: 11. The CDR3 is made up of 15 amino acids. CDR3 residues: CASSARDSRGNEQFF. Here the CDR3 DNA reads TGTGCCAGCAGTGCCCGGGACAGTAGGGGGAATGAGCAGTTCTTC.

The gene calls are TRBV10-3 and TRBJ2-5, with D unresolved. The V end lost 1 base, the J end lost 4 bases, and 7 bases lay between the germline ends. The CDR3 is 13 amino acids. Germline V gene lookup returns CDR1 ENHRY and CDR2 SYGVKD. Here the CDR3 reads CAISEYERETQYF. CDR3 in DNA: TGTGCCATCAGTGAGTACGAGAGAGAGACCCAGTACTTC.

This sequence joins TRBV9 and TRBJ2-7, with TRBD1 matching over 8 bases. Germline V gene lookup returns CDR1 SGDLS and CDR2 YYNGEE. This CDR3 spans 15 amino acids. V was pared by 0 bases and J by 2 bases, with 4 bases of the junction left unmatched. The CDR3 reads CASSVGTGNAYEQYF. The CDR3 bases are TGTGCCAGCAGCGTAGGGACAGGGAACGCCTACGAGCAGTACTTC.